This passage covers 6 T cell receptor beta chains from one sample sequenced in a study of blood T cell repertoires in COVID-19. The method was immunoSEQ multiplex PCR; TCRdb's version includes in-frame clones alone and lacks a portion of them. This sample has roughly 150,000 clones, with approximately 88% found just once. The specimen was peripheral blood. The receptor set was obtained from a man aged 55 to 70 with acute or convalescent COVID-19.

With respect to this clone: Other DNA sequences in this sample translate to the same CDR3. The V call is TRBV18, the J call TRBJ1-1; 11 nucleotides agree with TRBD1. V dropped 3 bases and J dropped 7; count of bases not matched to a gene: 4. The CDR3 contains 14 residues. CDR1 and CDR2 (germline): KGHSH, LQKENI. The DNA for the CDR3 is TGTGCCAGCTCACCGGACAGGGGGCGAGGTGAAGCTTTCTTT. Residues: CASSPDRGRGEAFF.

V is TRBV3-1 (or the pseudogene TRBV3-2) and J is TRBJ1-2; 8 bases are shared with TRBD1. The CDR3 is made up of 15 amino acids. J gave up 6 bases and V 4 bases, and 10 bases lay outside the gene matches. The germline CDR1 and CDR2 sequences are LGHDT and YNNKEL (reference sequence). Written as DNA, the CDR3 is TGTGCCAGCAGCCGACAGGGGTCGGGGATCCATGGCTACACCTTC. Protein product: CASSRQGSGIHGYTF.

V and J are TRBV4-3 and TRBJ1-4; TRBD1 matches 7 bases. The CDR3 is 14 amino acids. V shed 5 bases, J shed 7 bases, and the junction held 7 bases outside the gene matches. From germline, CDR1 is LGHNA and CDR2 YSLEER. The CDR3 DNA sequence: TGCGCCAGCAGCACAACAGGGGAGGCTGAAAAACTGTTTTTT. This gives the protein CASSTTGEAEKLFF.

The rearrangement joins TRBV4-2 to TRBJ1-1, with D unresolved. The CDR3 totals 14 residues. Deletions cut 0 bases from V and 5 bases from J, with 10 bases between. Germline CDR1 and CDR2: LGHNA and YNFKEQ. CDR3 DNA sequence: TGTGCCAGCAGCCAAGACGGGGATCGGACTGAAGCTTTCTTT. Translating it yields CASSQDGDRTEAFF.

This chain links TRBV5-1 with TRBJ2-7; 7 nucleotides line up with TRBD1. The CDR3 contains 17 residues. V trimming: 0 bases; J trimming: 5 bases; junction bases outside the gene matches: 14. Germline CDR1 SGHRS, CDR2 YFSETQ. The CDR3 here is CASSLGPAQGSIHEQYF. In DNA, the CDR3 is TGCGCCAGCAGCTTGGGCCCCGCACAGGGGTCTATTCACGAGCAGTACTTC.

The CDR3 protein is CASSPVRVSANTGELFF. DNA of the CDR3: TGTGCCAGCTCACCGGTGCGGGTTTCCGCGAACACCGGGGAGCTGTTTTTT. This chain connects TRBV18 to TRBJ2-2, with a weak D call TRBD2 (5 bases). In germline, CDR1 is KGHSH, CDR2 LQKENI. The CDR3 spans 17 residues. V was trimmed by 3 bases and J by 0 bases, leaving 14 bases between them. The variable domain in full, completed from reference TRBV18 and TRBJ2-2, reads NAGVMQNPRHLVRRRGQEARLRCSPMKGHSHVYWYRQLPEEGLKFMVYLQKENIIDESGMPKERFSAEFPKEGPSILRIQQVVRGDSAAYFCASSPVRVSANTGELFFGEGSRLTVL.